This T cell receptor (beta chain) was obtained from a study of response to subunit inactivated influenza vaccine. TCRdb called the RT-PCR reads again in MiXCR, with one record for every CDR3 protein. The sample has hundreds of thousands of distinct CDR3 sequences, around a sixth seen once. Study conclusions and caveats: Each seasonal influenza vaccination, the authors suggested, recruits few new T cells.

As regards this clonotype: Antigen unknown.

Germline V gene sequence: CDR1 SGHTA, CDR2 FQGNSA. Trimming took off 3 bases at V and 0 bases at J, with 15 bases between the two ends. This CDR3 is 17 amino acids long. This TCR was recovered from a man between 45 and 60 years old who received an inactivated influenza vaccine. Here the sequenced sample was PBMCs from blood, taken 11 to 12 days after vaccination. The chain links TRBV7-2 to TRBJ2-1, with D possibly TRBD2 on 5 matching bases. CDR3 coding DNA: TGTGCCAGCAGCTTGCTCCCTAGCTTGAGCTCCTACAATGAGCAGTTCTTC. Protein sequence: CASSLLPSLSSYNEQFF.